This T cell receptor beta chain was sequenced during a study of blood T cell repertoires in COVID-19. As handled by the study authors: Reference gene primer amplification gave estimated nucleated cell counts. Profiled with immunoSEQ multiplex PCR; TCRdb holds only in-frame clones, not every one. That table supplies the V and J calls and clone size; D and trimming were determined from the DNA. The table includes 350,000 to 450,000 clones, around 91% detected once. Those enrolled in Seattle joined during active infection and were followed longitudinally afterward. CDR1 and CDR2 (germline): SGHTA, FQGNSA. V lost 2 bases and J lost 3, with 14 bases in between. This CDR3 region has 15 residues.

Material for sequencing was peripheral blood. The chain links TRBV7-2 to TRBJ2-7, with D perhaps matching TRBD2 (6 bases). The clonotype comes from a woman aged 35 to 49 with COVID-19, enrolled during active disease. In DNA form, the CDR3 reads TGTGCCAGCAGCTTATGGGCTGGCGGGAACTACGAGCAGTACTTC. Protein product: CASSLWAGGNYEQYF.